The rows below give T cell receptor beta chains drawn from one sample of a study of OX40 agonist ivuxolimab in advanced cancers. Generated by immunoSEQ multiplex PCR, the TCRdb table keeps only in-frame clones and is missing some. The data contain some 80,000 clones, more than 80% of them singletons. This material consisted of CD4+ or CD8+ T cells sorted from blood, taken in a trial of the OX40 agonist ivuxolimab. The receptor source for this set is an adult with an advanced solid tumor such as melanoma, head and neck, liver or kidney cancer. Each CDR3 is given with its conserved first and last residue. Fields, in order: J gene, D gene, V gene, clone size, CDR3 DNA, CDR3 protein. The D gene is left open where the match is weak. Only some rows state a clone size, as once, few, many or a class for expanded clones.

j_call: TRBJ2-3; d_call: TRBD1; v_call: TRBV7-9; clone_size: .; cdr3_nt: TGTGCCAGCAGCTTAAGAGGGGGCGCCCCGGCAGATACGCAGTATTTT; cdr3_aa: CASSLRGGAPADTQYF
j_call: TRBJ2-2; d_call: .; v_call: TRBV7-8; clone_size: .; cdr3_nt: TGTGCCAGCAGCTTAGTAGTGGGAGGGAACACCGGGGAGCTGTTTTTT; cdr3_aa: CASSLVVGGNTGELFF
j_call: TRBJ2-2; d_call: .; v_call: TRBV11-3; clone_size: .; cdr3_nt: TGTGCCAGCAGCCTGGACTATTCCGGGGAGCTGTTTTTT; cdr3_aa: CASSLDYSGELFF
j_call: TRBJ1-3; d_call: .; v_call: TRBV28; clone_size: .; cdr3_nt: TGTGCCAGCAGTTCAGGGGTTGGAAACACCATATATTTT; cdr3_aa: CASSSGVGNTIYF
j_call: TRBJ2-2; d_call: TRBD2; v_call: TRBV5-1; clone_size: .; cdr3_nt: TGCGCCAGCAGCCTCCGGGACTACCAAACCGGGGAGCTGTTTTTT; cdr3_aa: CASSLRDYQTGELFF
j_call: TRBJ2-1; d_call: TRBD2; v_call: TRBV9; clone_size: .; cdr3_nt: TGTGCCAGCAGCCTTCGGACTAGCGGGAGGGGCGAGCAGTTCTTC; cdr3_aa: CASSLRTSGRGEQFF
j_call: TRBJ1-5; d_call: .; v_call: TRBV19; clone_size: .; cdr3_nt: TGTGCCAGTAGTATAGCGGGTTGGGGAGGACAGCCCCAGCATTTT; cdr3_aa: CASSIAGWGGQPQHF
j_call: TRBJ1-5; d_call: TRBD1; v_call: TRBV19; clone_size: .; cdr3_nt: TGTGCCAGTAGTAACAGGGGGACCAATCAGCCCCAGCATTTT; cdr3_aa: CASSNRGTNQPQHF
j_call: TRBJ1-3; d_call: .; v_call: TRBV11-2; clone_size: .; cdr3_nt: TGTGCCAGCAAAATGGGGGTCACTGGAAACACCATATATTTT; cdr3_aa: CASKMGVTGNTIYF
j_call: TRBJ2-3; d_call: TRBD2; v_call: TRBV5-1; clone_size: .; cdr3_nt: TGCGCCAGCAGCAAAGTAGCGGGAGGGCGTACAGATACGCAGTATTTT; cdr3_aa: CASSKVAGGRTDTQYF
j_call: TRBJ2-5; d_call: .; v_call: TRBV7-2; clone_size: .; cdr3_nt: TGTGCCAGCAGCTTAGGGGGGGCTTTGGAGACCCAGTACTTC; cdr3_aa: CASSLGGALETQYF
j_call: TRBJ2-1; d_call: .; v_call: TRBV2; clone_size: .; cdr3_nt: TGTGCCAGCAGGGGGACGGAGTACAATGAGCAGTTCTTC; cdr3_aa: CASRGTEYNEQFF
j_call: TRBJ1-4; d_call: TRBD1; v_call: TRBV6-1; clone_size: .; cdr3_nt: TGTGCCAGCACCCCCGACAGGGCTCGTGAAAAACTGTTTTTT; cdr3_aa: CASTPDRAREKLFF
j_call: TRBJ2-6; d_call: .; v_call: TRBV7-3; clone_size: .; cdr3_nt: TGTGCCAGCAGCTTGCAAGCTTCCGTCTATGGGGCCAACGTCCTGACTTTC; cdr3_aa: CASSLQASVYGANVLTF
j_call: TRBJ1-4; d_call: .; v_call: TRBV18; clone_size: .; cdr3_nt: TGTGCCAGCTCACCACTGGGCGTTGATGAAAAACTGTTTTTT; cdr3_aa: CASSPLGVDEKLFF
j_call: TRBJ2-5; d_call: TRBD2; v_call: TRBV28; clone_size: once; cdr3_nt: TGTGCCAGCAGTTTTGGGGGAGGGAGGCAAGAGACCCAGTACTTC; cdr3_aa: CASSFGGGRQETQYF
j_call: TRBJ2-7; d_call: .; v_call: TRBV18; clone_size: .; cdr3_nt: TGTGCCAGCTCACCGGGGGGACACTCCTACGAGCAGTACTTC; cdr3_aa: CASSPGGHSYEQYF
j_call: TRBJ1-1; d_call: .; v_call: TRBV7-2; clone_size: .; cdr3_nt: TGTGCCAGCAGCTTTCGGATGAACACTGAAGCTTTCTTT; cdr3_aa: CASSFRMNTEAFF
j_call: TRBJ1-3; d_call: .; v_call: TRBV9; clone_size: .; cdr3_nt: TGTGCCAGCAGCGTTACAGACGGAAACACCATATATTTT; cdr3_aa: CASSVTDGNTIYF
j_call: TRBJ2-1; d_call: .; v_call: TRBV5-1; clone_size: .; cdr3_nt: TGCGCCAGCAGCTTGACGACTAGCTCCTACAATGAGCAGTTCTTC; cdr3_aa: CASSLTTSSYNEQFF
j_call: TRBJ2-5; d_call: TRBD2; v_call: TRBV19; clone_size: once; cdr3_nt: TGTGCCAGTAGTATGGGGGGCCTAGCGGGAGCGGTGGAGACCCAGTACTTC; cdr3_aa: CASSMGGLAGAVETQYF
j_call: TRBJ2-7; d_call: TRBD2; v_call: TRBV7-9; clone_size: once; cdr3_nt: TGTGCCAGCAGCTTCGGTGGGAGCGGGATATCTGTTCAGGAGCAGTACTTC; cdr3_aa: CASSFGGSGISVQEQYF
j_call: TRBJ2-7; d_call: TRBD2; v_call: TRBV5-6; clone_size: .; cdr3_nt: TGTGCCAGCAGCTTGTGGGGGGGTTCCTACGAGCAGTACTTC; cdr3_aa: CASSLWGGSYEQYF
j_call: TRBJ2-2; d_call: .; v_call: TRBV7-3; clone_size: .; cdr3_nt: TGTGCCAGCAGCAAAGCCCCAAACACCGGGGAGCTGTTTTTT; cdr3_aa: CASSKAPNTGELFF
j_call: TRBJ2-2; d_call: .; v_call: TRBV28; clone_size: .; cdr3_nt: TGTGCCAGCAGTTTCTTGGCCGGGGAGCTGTTTTTT; cdr3_aa: CASSFLAGELFF
j_call: TRBJ2-3; d_call: .; v_call: TRBV7-2; clone_size: .; cdr3_nt: TGTGCCAGCAGCTTAGATCCCGGACCCACAGATACGCAGTATTTT; cdr3_aa: CASSLDPGPTDTQYF
j_call: TRBJ2-4; d_call: .; v_call: TRBV5-8; clone_size: .; cdr3_nt: TGTGCCAGCAGCCTCACAGGGTCAGGAAACATTCAGTACTTC; cdr3_aa: CASSLTGSGNIQYF
j_call: TRBJ2-5; d_call: .; v_call: TRBV2; clone_size: .; cdr3_nt: TGTGCCAGCAGTAAGACTAGAGGGCAAGAGACCCAGTACTTC; cdr3_aa: CASSKTRGQETQYF
j_call: TRBJ2-1; d_call: TRBD2; v_call: TRBV7-6; clone_size: .; cdr3_nt: TGTGCCAGCAGCCCGCGGAGCGGGAGGGACAATGAGCAGTTCTTC; cdr3_aa: CASSPRSGRDNEQFF
j_call: TRBJ1-2; d_call: TRBD1; v_call: TRBV6-6; clone_size: .; cdr3_nt: TGTGCCAGCAGCTCGACAGGGTATGGCTACACCTTC; cdr3_aa: CASSSTGYGYTF
j_call: TRBJ2-7; d_call: .; v_call: TRBV14; clone_size: .; cdr3_nt: TGTGCCAGCAGCGTGGACTGGTCCTACGAGCAGTACTTC; cdr3_aa: CASSVDWSYEQYF